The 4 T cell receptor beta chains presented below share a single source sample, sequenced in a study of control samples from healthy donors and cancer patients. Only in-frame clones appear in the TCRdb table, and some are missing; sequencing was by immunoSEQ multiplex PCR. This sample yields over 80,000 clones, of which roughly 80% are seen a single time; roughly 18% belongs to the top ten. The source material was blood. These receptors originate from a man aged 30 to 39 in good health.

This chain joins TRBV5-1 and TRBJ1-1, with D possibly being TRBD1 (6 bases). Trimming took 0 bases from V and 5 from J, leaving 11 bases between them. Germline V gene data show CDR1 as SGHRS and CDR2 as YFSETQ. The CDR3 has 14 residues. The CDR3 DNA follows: TGCGCCAGCAGCTTGGATCTGGGGGCTACTGAAGCTTTCTTT. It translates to CASSLDLGATEAFF.

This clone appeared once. The CDR3 protein is CASSLGTSGGANEQFF. The CDR3 nucleotides read TGTGCCAGCAGCTTGGGGACTAGCGGGGGGGCGAATGAGCAGTTCTTC. The chain has TRBV13 and TRBJ2-1, with 16 bases lining up with TRBD2. The CDR3 length is 16 residues. The J segment lost 7 bases and the V segment lost 3 bases, leaving 3 bases of the junction unmatched. From germline, CDR1 is PRHDT and CDR2 FYEKMQ (reference sequence).

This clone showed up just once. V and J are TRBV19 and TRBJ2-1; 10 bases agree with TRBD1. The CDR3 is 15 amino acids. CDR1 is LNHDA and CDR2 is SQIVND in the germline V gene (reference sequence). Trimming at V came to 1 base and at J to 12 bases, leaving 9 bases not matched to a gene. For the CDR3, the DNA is TGTGCCAGTAGTATAGGACAGGGGGCGGCAAATCGGCAGTTCTTC. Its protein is CASSIGQGAANRQFF.

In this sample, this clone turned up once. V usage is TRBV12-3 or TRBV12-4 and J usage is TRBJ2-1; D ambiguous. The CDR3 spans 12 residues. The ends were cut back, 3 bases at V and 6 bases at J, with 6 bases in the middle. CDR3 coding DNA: TGTGCCAGCAGTTTTATACGCAATGAGCAGTTCTTC. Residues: CASSFIRNEQFF.